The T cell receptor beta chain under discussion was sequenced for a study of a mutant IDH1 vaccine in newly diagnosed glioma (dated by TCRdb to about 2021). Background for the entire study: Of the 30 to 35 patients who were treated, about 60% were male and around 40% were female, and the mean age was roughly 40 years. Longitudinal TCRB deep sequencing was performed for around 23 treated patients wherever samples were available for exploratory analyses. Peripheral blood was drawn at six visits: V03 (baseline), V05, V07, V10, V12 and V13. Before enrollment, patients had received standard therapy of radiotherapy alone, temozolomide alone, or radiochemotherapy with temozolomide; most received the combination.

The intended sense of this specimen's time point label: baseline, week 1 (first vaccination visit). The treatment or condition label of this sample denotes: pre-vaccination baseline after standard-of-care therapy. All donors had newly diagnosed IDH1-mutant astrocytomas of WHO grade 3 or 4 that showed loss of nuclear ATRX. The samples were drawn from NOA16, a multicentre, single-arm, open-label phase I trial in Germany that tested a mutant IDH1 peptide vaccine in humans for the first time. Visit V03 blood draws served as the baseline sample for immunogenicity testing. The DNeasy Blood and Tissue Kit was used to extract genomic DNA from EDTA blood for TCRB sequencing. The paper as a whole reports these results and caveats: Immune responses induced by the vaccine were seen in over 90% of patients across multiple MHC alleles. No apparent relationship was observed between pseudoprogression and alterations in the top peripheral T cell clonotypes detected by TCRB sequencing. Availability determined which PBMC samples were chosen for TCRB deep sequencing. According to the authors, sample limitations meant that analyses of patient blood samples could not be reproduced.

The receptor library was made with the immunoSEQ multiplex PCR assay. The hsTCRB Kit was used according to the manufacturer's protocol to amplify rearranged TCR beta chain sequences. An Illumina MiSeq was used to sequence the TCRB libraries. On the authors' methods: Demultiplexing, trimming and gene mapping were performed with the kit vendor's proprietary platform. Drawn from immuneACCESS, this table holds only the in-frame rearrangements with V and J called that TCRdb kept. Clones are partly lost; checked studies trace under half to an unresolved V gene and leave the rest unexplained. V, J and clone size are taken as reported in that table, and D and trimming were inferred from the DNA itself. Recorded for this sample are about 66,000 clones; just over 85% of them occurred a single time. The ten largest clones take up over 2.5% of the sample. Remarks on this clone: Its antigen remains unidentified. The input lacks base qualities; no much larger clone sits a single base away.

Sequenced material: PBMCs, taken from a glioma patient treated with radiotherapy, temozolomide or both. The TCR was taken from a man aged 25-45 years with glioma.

The bases are TGTGCCAGCAGCTTCCTAACAGGGACTAACTATGGCTACACCTTC. This gives the protein CASSFLTGTNYGYTF. The V and J genes are TRBV7-9 and TRBJ1-2, and possibly TRBD1, on 6 matching bases. According to the germline V gene (reference sequence), CDR1 reads SEHNR and CDR2 reads FQNEAQ. The CDR3 measures 15 amino acids from cysteine to phenylalanine. CDR3 DNA only is kept here, 45 bases in frame from base 1. V loses 3 bases, J loses 0 bases, and the germline ends lie 11 bases apart.